One T cell receptor (beta chain) is described in this entry. The assay was immunoSEQ multiplex PCR, and TCRdb's table has in-frame clones only and misses some. The data show some 390,000 clones, about nine tenths seen once. This entry comes from a study of blood T cell repertoires in COVID-19. About the research overall: The analysed material was cDNA or gDNA that came from T cells, B-cell-depleted T cells, or PBMCs.

Germline CDR1 is MDHEN and CDR2 is SYDVKM. This CDR3 has 15 amino acids. V lost 5 bases, J lost 0 bases, and 14 bases lay in between. The chain recombines TRBV28 with TRBJ2-7; the D gene is possibly TRBD2 (6 bases). The receptor's source is a woman aged 40 to 50 with COVID-19, enrolled during active disease. The sequencing sample was made of peripheral blood. For the CDR3, the DNA is TGTGCCAGCAGTCCGCGGGACTTATACTCCTACGAGCAGTACTTC. Its protein product is CASSPRDLYSYEQYF.